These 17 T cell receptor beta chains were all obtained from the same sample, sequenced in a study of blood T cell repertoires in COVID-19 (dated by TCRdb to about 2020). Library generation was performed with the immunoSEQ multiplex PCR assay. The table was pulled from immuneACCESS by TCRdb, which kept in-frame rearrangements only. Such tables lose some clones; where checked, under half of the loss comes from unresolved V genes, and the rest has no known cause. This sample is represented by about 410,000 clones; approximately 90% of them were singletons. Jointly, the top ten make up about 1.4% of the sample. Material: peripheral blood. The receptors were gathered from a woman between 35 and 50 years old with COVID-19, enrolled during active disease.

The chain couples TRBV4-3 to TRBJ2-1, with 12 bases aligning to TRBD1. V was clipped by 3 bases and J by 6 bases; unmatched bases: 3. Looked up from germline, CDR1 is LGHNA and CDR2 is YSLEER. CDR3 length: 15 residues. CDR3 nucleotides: TGCGCCAGCAGCCAGGGACAGGGGGCGGTCAATGAGCAGTTCTTC. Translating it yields CASSQGQGAVNEQFF.

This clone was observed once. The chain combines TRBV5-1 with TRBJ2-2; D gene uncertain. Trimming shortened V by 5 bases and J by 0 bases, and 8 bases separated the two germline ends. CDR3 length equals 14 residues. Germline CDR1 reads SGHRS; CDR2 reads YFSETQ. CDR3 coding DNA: TGCGCCAGCAGTAACAGCTCGAACACCGGGGAGCTGTTTTTT. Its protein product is CASSNSSNTGELFF.

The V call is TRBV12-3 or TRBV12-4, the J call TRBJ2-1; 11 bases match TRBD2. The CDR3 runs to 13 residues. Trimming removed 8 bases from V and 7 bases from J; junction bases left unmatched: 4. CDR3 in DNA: TGTGCCAGCCGGACTAGCGGGCATAATGAGCAGTTCTTC. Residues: CASRTSGHNEQFF.

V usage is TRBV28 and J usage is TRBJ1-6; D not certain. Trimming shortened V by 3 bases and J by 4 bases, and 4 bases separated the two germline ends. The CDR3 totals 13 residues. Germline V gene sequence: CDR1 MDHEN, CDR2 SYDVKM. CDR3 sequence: CASSLAYNSPLHF. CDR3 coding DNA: TGTGCCAGCAGTTTGGCTTATAATTCACCCCTCCACTTT.

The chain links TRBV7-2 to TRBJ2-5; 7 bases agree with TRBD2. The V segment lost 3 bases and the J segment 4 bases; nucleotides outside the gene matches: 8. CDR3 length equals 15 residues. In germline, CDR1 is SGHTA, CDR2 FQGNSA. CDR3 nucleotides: TGTGCCAGCAGCTTGGGAGGGAAATTGCGAGAGACCCAGTACTTC. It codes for CASSLGGKLRETQYF.

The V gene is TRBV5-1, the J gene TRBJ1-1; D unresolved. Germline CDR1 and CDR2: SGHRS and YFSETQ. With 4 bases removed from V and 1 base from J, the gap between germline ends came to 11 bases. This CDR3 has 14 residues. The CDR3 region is CASSADYRNTEAFF. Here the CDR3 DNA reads TGCGCCAGCAGCGCGGACTATAGGAACACTGAAGCTTTCTTT.

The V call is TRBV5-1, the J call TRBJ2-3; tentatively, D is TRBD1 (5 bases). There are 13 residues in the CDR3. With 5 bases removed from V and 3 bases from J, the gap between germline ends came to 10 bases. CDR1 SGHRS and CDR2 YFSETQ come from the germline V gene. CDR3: CASSQGVTDTQYF. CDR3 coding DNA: TGCGCCAGCAGTCAAGGGGTGACAGATACGCAGTATTTT.

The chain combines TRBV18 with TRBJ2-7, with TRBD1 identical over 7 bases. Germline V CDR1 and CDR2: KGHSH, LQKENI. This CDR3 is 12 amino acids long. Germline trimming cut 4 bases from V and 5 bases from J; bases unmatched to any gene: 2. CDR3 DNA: TGTGCCAGCTCACTCGGACAGGACGAGCAGTACTTC. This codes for CASSLGQDEQYF.

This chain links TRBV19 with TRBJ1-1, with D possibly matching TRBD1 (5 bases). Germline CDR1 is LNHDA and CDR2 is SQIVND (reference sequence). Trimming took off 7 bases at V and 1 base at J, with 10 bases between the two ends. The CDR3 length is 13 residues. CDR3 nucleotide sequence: TGTGCCAGTACAGGGCATACGAACACTGAAGCTTTCTTT. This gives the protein CASTGHTNTEAFF.

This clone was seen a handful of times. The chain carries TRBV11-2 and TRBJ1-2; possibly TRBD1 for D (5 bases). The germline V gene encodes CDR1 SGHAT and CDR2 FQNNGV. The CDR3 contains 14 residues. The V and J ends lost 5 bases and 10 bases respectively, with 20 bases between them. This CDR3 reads CASSIIWTTGYYTF. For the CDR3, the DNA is TGTGCCAGCAGCATCATATGGACAACCGGATACTACACCTTC.

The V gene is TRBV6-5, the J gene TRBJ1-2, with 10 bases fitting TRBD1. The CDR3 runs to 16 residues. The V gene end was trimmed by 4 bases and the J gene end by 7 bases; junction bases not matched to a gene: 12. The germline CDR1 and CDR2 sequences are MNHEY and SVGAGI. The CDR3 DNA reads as TGTGCCAGCAGTTGGGGACAGGGGAACGTGTTGCGTGGCTACACCTTC. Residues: CASSWGQGNVLRGYTF.

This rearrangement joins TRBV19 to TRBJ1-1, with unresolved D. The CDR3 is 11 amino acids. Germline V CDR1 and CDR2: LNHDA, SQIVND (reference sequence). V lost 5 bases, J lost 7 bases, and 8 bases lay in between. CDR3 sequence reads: CASSVAHEAFF. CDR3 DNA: TGTGCCAGTAGTGTTGCGCATGAAGCTTTCTTT.

DNA of the CDR3: TGTGCCAGCAGCCTCCAAGCGGGATCCCACGAGCAGTACTTC. It codes for CASSLQAGSHEQYF. The genes are TRBV7-3 and TRBJ2-7; 7 bases line up with TRBD2. The V gene's germline CDR1 is SGHTA and CDR2 FQGTGA. V lost 5 bases to trimming and J lost 5 bases; unmatched junction nucleotides: 9. This CDR3 comprises 14 residues.

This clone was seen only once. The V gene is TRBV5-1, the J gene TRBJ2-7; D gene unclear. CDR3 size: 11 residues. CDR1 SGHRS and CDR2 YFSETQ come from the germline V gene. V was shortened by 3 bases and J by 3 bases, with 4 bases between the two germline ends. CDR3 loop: CASSSYYEQYF. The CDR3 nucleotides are TGCGCCAGCAGCTCCTACTACGAGCAGTACTTC.

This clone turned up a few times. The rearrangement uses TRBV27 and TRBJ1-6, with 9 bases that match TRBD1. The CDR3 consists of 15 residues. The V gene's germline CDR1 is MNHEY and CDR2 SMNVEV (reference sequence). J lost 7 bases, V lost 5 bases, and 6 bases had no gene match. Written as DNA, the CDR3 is TGTGCCAGCAGTCCGACAGGGGGTTGGAATTCACCCCTCCACTTT. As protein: CASSPTGGWNSPLHF.

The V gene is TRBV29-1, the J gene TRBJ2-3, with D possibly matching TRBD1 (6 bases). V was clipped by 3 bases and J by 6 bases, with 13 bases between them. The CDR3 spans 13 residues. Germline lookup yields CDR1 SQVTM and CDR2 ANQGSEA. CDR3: CSVDVGGTDTQYF. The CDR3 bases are TGCAGCGTTGATGTAGGGGGAACTGATACGCAGTATTTT.

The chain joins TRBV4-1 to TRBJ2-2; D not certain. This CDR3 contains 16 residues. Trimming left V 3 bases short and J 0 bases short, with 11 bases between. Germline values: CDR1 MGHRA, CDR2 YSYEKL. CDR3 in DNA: TGCGCCAGCAGCCATCCGAGCTTGACGAACACCGGGGAGCTGTTTTTT. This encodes CASSHPSLTNTGELFF.